This TCR beta chain was retrieved from a study of cytomegalovirus exposure and HLA in healthy donors. Study results and limitations: The study assumed roughly uniform donor sequencing depth for presence/absence analyses. Owing to their indistinguishability, certain V segments, notably TRBV6-2 and TRBV6-3, were excluded.

There are 16 residues in the CDR3. Trimming took 5 bases from V and 3 from J, leaving 20 bases between them. Per germline, CDR1 SGHAT and CDR2 FQNNGV. 13 Jbeta primers and 60 Vbeta primers were used for the PCR. The repertoire was sequenced with immunoSEQ multiplex PCR; TCRdb's copy has only in-frame clones and lacks some. The sample has roughly 200,000 clones; 70% are singletons. A remark on this clone: No antigen is known for it.

The V and J genes are TRBV11-2 and TRBJ2-7; maybe TRBD2 (5 bases). The material sequenced was PBMCs. The receptor comes from a man aged 35 to 55 in good health and CMV-seropositive. The CDR3: CASSPRTDASLYEQYF. CDR3 DNA: TGTGCCAGCAGCCCACGGACTGACGCTTCCCTCTACGAGCAGTACTTC.